The sequence of this TCR beta chain was determined in a study of T cell responses to AZD1222 COVID-19 vaccine. The V end was cut by 1 base, the J end by 2 bases, with 6 bases between. This CDR3 has 13 residues. In germline, CDR1 is SGHRS, CDR2 YFSETQ. Comment on this clone: Its target is not known.

This table comes from immunoSEQ multiplex PCR, and its TCRdb copy is limited to in-frame clones, with some not included. The sample carries approximately 90,000 clones, over 70% recorded once. Study findings and constraints: Repertoire samples came only from after the peak T cell response. Across the whole spike, CD4 TCRs peaked at regions 160-218 and 743-854. White British donors predominated, females outnumbered males, and clonal diversity was possibly underestimated. Receipt of two AZD1222 doses was followed by a rise in Spike-specific TCR breadth and depth.

Material: peripheral blood, obtained on day 0 of AZD1222 vaccination. The sequence derives from an adult in good health. The chain links TRBV5-1 to TRBJ2-5; no reliable D call. In DNA, the CDR3 is TGCGCCAGCAGCTTGTCCGGACAAGAGACCCAGTACTTC. It specifies CASSLSGQETQYF.